The 26 T cell receptor beta chains below come from one sample, sequenced in a study of blood T cell repertoires in COVID-19. Profiling relied on immunoSEQ multiplex PCR, and the TCRdb table lists in-frame clones only, not all of them. This repertoire shows about 300,000 clones, approximately 84% found once; its top ten account for around 1.6%. Sequencing used peripheral blood. The source of these receptors is a human donor with COVID-19, enrolled during active disease. The donor label of this sample is uncertain.

The chain's CDR3 is CASSLRRYQETQYF. The CDR3 DNA follows: TGTGCCAGCAGCCTGAGGAGGTACCAAGAGACCCAGTACTTC. The chain has TRBV14 and TRBJ2-5; TRBD2 might be the D (5 bases). CDR1 and CDR2 (germline): SGHDN, FVKESK. Trimming removed 4 bases at V and 0 bases at J, with 9 bases between. There are 14 residues in the CDR3.

The genes are TRBV5-1 and TRBJ2-3; 12 bases line up with TRBD2. The germline gives CDR1 SGHRS, CDR2 YFSETQ. The CDR3 totals 18 residues. V dropped 4 bases and J dropped 4; count of bases not matched to a gene: 13. CDR3: CASSPNPLGLAGPDTQYF. The CDR3 DNA reads TGCGCCAGCAGCCCGAACCCCCTCGGACTAGCGGGACCAGATACGCAGTATTTT.

CDR3 in amino acids: CASSPTRQGRSEQYF. CDR3 coding DNA: TGTGCCAGCAGCCCTACTCGACAGGGTCGAAGCGAGCAGTACTTC. The V call is TRBV3-1 (or the pseudogene TRBV3-2), the J call TRBJ2-7, with 7 bases aligning to TRBD1. The ends lost 4 bases at V and 6 bases at J; junction bases unmatched: 12. CDR1 and CDR2 from the germline V gene are LGHDT and YNNKEL (reference sequence). The CDR3 length is 15 residues.

J is TRBJ1-1 and V is TRBV5-1; 8 nucleotides line up with TRBD1. V was clipped by 3 bases and J by 0 bases; unmatched bases: 10. This CDR3 contains 17 residues. Germline loops: CDR1 SGHRS, CDR2 YFSETQ. CDR3 DNA sequence: TGCGCCAGCAGCTCGACCGACAGGGGCGCTATGAACACTGAAGCTTTCTTT. It translates to CASSSTDRGAMNTEAFF.

In its sample, this clone was seen once. This chain links TRBV19 with TRBJ1-4; 9 bases line up with TRBD1. The CDR3 has 15 amino acids. The V gene end was trimmed by 5 bases and the J gene end by 5 bases; junction bases not matched to a gene: 6. Germline values: CDR1 LNHDA, CDR2 SQIVND (reference sequence). The CDR3 sequence is CASSPLGTGNEKLFF. DNA for the CDR3: TGTGCCAGTAGTCCGCTTGGGACAGGGAATGAAAAACTGTTTTTT.

CDR3 in amino acids: CSHLGTGGVNTEAFF. The CDR3 DNA is TGCAGTCATCTTGGGACAGGGGGGGTGAACACTGAAGCTTTCTTT. The chain uses TRBV29-1 and TRBJ1-1, with 11 bases identical to TRBD1. This CDR3 contains 15 residues. The germline V gene has CDR1 SQVTM and CDR2 ANQGSEA.

This chain links TRBV6-5 with TRBJ1-3; weak D call: TRBD1 (5 bases). Germline V gene lookup returns CDR1 MNHEY and CDR2 SVGAGI. This CDR3 contains 15 residues. Trimming cost V 5 bases and J 2 bases, with 13 bases left between them. CDR3 residues: CASSRGRVAGNTIYF. In nucleotides, the CDR3 is TGTGCCAGCAGTCGCGGCAGGGTGGCTGGAAACACCATATATTTT.

The chain's CDR3 is CAWSQGLDSFNSPLHF. The CDR3 DNA is TGTGCCTGGAGTCAGGGATTGGACAGTTTCAATTCACCCCTCCACTTT. The chain uses TRBV30 and TRBJ1-6, with TRBD1 as a possible D gene (6 bases). The CDR3 is made up of 16 amino acids. V lost 2 bases to trimming and J lost 7 bases, with 18 bases between them. CDR1 is GTSNPN and CDR2 is SVGIG in the germline V gene (reference sequence). Filled out from reference TRBV30 and TRBJ1-6, the complete variable domain reads SQTIHQWPATLVQPVGSPLSLECTVEGTSNPNLYWYRQAAGRGLQLLFYSVGIGQISSEVPQNLSASRPQDRQFILSSKKLLLSDSGFYLCAWSQGLDSFNSPLHFGNGTRLTVT.

The chain's CDR3 is CASSLGTGLGYGYTF. The CDR3 region has the DNA TGTGCCAGCAGTTTAGGGACAGGTTTGGGATATGGCTACACCTTC. The genes are TRBV28 and TRBJ1-2; 8 bases match TRBD1. Germline CDR1 is MDHEN and CDR2 is SYDVKM. The ends lost 2 bases at V and 5 bases at J; junction bases unmatched: 7. There are 15 residues in the CDR3.

CDR3 amino acids: CASSLDRDRSYNEQFF. CDR3 coding DNA: TGCGCCAGCAGCCTTGACCGGGACAGGTCCTACAATGAGCAGTTCTTC. The rearrangement uses TRBV4-3 and TRBJ2-1; 8 bases map to TRBD1. Trimming took 4 bases from V and 1 from J; bases not matched to a gene: 6. The CDR3 has 16 residues. CDR1 LGHNA and CDR2 YSLEER come from the germline V gene.

The chain couples TRBV19 to TRBJ2-5; tentatively, D is TRBD2 (6 bases). CDR3 length: 15 residues. The germline gives CDR1 LNHDA, CDR2 SQIVND (reference sequence). V shed 9 bases and J shed 2 bases, with 19 bases lying between them. The CDR3 region is CASSTPSSGQETQYF. For the CDR3, the DNA is TGTGCCAGCTCAACCCCCTCCAGCGGGCAAGAGACCCAGTACTTC. Based on the CDR3 plus reference TRBV19 and TRBJ2-5, the full variable domain is DGGITQSPKYLFRKEGQNVTLSCEQNLNHDAMYWYRQDPGQGLRLIYYSQIVNDFQKGDIAEGYSVSREKKESFPLTVTSAQKNPTAFYLCASSTPSSGQETQYFGPGTRLLVL.

J is TRBJ1-2 and V is TRBV27; the D gene is possibly TRBD1 (6 bases). Germline V gene data show CDR1 as MNHEY and CDR2 as SMNVEV (reference sequence). Trimming removed 4 bases from V and 4 bases from J, with 22 bases in between. The length of the CDR3 is 17 residues. CDR3 loop: CASSSLGVGAQGYGYTF. The CDR3 coding sequence is TGTGCCAGCAGTTCACTTGGCGTGGGGGCGCAGGGCTATGGCTACACCTTC.

V is TRBV2 and J is TRBJ1-6, with TRBD1 matching 7 bases. The CDR3 is made up of 16 amino acids. V dropped 5 bases and J dropped 9; count of bases not matched to a gene: 13. Germline V gives CDR1 SNHLY, CDR2 FYNNEI. The chain's CDR3 is CASSPGTAPTSSPLHF. DNA for the CDR3: TGTGCCAGCAGTCCGGGGACAGCTCCTACCAGTTCACCCCTCCACTTT.

This chain uses TRBV7-2 with TRBJ2-2; 10 bases map to TRBD2. This CDR3 has 17 residues. Germline trimming cut 5 bases from V and 4 bases from J; bases unmatched to any gene: 10. Germline loops: CDR1 SGHTA, CDR2 FQGNSA. In DNA form, the CDR3 reads TGTGCCAGCAGCACACGCATGGGACTAGCGAGCACCGGGGAGCTGTTTTTT. It specifies CASSTRMGLASTGELFF. The full variable domain, with the rest looked up from reference TRBV7-2 and TRBJ2-2, is GAGVSQSPSNKVTEKGKDVELRCDPISGHTALYWYRQSLGQGLEFLIYFQGNSAPDKSGLPSDRFSAERTGGSVSTLTIQRTQQEDSAVYLCASSTRMGLASTGELFFGEGSRLTVL.

The chain uses TRBV30 and TRBJ1-1; 7 nucleotides agree with TRBD1. Per germline, CDR1 GTSNPN and CDR2 SVGIG (reference sequence). The junction had 9 bases not matched to a gene; V was cut back by 0 bases and J by 11 bases. The CDR3 loop spans 13 amino acids. The CDR3 nucleotides read TGTGCCTGGAGTGTTCGACAGGGCGATCACGCTTTCTTT. The encoded protein is CAWSVRQGDHAFF. Together with reference TRBV30 and TRBJ1-1, the CDR3 gives the full variable domain: SQTIHQWPATLVQPVGSPLSLECTVEGTSNPNLYWYRQAAGRGLQLLFYSVGIGQISSEVPQNLSASRPQDRQFILSSKKLLLSDSGFYLCAWSVRQGDHAFFGQGTRLTVV.

This chain joins TRBV19 and TRBJ2-7, with 12 bases that match TRBD2. V shed 6 bases and J 0 bases; nucleotides not matched to a gene: 6. The CDR3 runs to 16 residues. Germline values: CDR1 LNHDA, CDR2 SQIVND (reference sequence). As DNA, the CDR3 is TGTGCCAGTAGCTCCGGACTAGCGGGGACCTCCTACGAGCAGTACTTC. It translates to CASSSGLAGTSYEQYF. Together with reference TRBV19 and TRBJ2-7, the CDR3 gives the full variable domain: DGGITQSPKYLFRKEGQNVTLSCEQNLNHDAMYWYRQDPGQGLRLIYYSQIVNDFQKGDIAEGYSVSREKKESFPLTVTSAQKNPTAFYLCASSSGLAGTSYEQYFGPGTRLTVT.

The gene calls are TRBV6-5 and TRBJ1-1; 10 bases agree with TRBD1. From germline, CDR1 is MNHEY and CDR2 SVGAGI. The V segment lost 6 bases and the J segment 4 bases; nucleotides outside the gene matches: 5. The CDR3 is 14 amino acids. CDR3 nucleotides: TGTGCCAGCAGACGGACAGGGGGAGGCACTGAAGCTTTCTTT. Residues: CASRRTGGGTEAFF.

This chain uses TRBV5-4 with TRBJ1-1; 7 bases map to TRBD1. Trimming took 3 bases from V and 6 from J; bases not matched to a gene: 11. Germline loops: CDR1 SGHNT, CDR2 YYREEE (reference sequence). The CDR3 loop spans 15 amino acids. DNA of the CDR3: TGTGCCAGCAGCTGGGGTGGGCCGGGACAGTCTGAAGCTTTCTTT. This codes for CASSWGGPGQSEAFF.

This chain links TRBV29-1 with TRBJ2-1; 8 nucleotides align to TRBD1. V lost 3 bases to trimming and J lost 6 bases; unmatched junction nucleotides: 7. CDR3 length: 14 amino acids. Germline CDR1 SQVTM, CDR2 ANQGSEA. CDR3 protein: CSVDQGAFVNEQFF. For the CDR3, the DNA is TGCAGCGTTGACCAGGGGGCTTTTGTCAATGAGCAGTTCTTC.

The chain links TRBV6-5 to TRBJ2-2; D gene unclear. This CDR3 comprises 13 residues. Between the trimmed V and J ends, which lost 4 bases and 5 bases, there was a span of 8 bases. Germline V gene data show CDR1 as MNHEY and CDR2 as SVGAGI. This chain's CDR3 is CASSSFYTGELFF. CDR3 nucleotides: TGTGCCAGCAGTTCCTTTTATACCGGGGAGCTGTTTTTT.

The chain couples TRBV11-3 to TRBJ2-1; 13 bases agree with TRBD2. Germline V CDR1 and CDR2: SGHNT, YENEEA. The CDR3 spans 16 residues. Trimming removed 5 bases from V and 2 bases from J; junction bases left unmatched: 3. The CDR3 DNA reads as TGTGCCAGCAGCCCTGGACTAGCGGGAGCCTACAATGAGCAGTTCTTC. This translates into CASSPGLAGAYNEQFF.

This clone was seen once. The chain carries TRBV6-5 and TRBJ2-7; D is perhaps TRBD2 (6 bases). The germline V gene encodes CDR1 MNHEY and CDR2 SVGAGI. Between the trimmed V and J ends, which lost 6 bases and 5 bases, there was a span of 17 bases. The CDR3 spans 14 residues. The CDR3: CASSKPGLDDEQYF. For the CDR3, the DNA is TGTGCCAGCAGCAAACCGGGACTCGATGACGAGCAGTACTTC.

The chain has TRBV7-3 and TRBJ2-1; TRBD2 might be the D (6 bases). This CDR3 has 13 amino acids. V dropped 3 bases and J dropped 6 bases, with 9 bases sitting between them. Germline CDR1 and CDR2: SGHTA and FQGTGA. CDR3 region: CASSFRGANEQFF. The CDR3 nucleotides are TGTGCCAGCAGCTTTCGCGGGGCCAATGAGCAGTTCTTC.

The chain combines TRBV5-5 with TRBJ1-1, with D perhaps matching TRBD1 (5 bases). CDR1 and CDR2 from the germline V gene are SGHKS and YYEKEE (reference sequence). This CDR3 is 14 amino acids long. Between the trimmed V and J ends, which lost 3 bases and 4 bases, there was a span of 13 bases. CDR3 in DNA: TGTGCCAGCAGCTCCATATCAGGGCGCACTGAAGCTTTCTTT. Its protein product is CASSSISGRTEAFF. The full variable domain, with the rest looked up from reference TRBV5-5 and TRBJ1-1, is DAGVTQSPTHLIKTRGQQVTLRCSPISGHKSVSWYQQVLGQGPQFIFQYYEKEERGRGNFPDRFSARQFPNYSSELNVNALLLGDSALYLCASSSISGRTEAFFGQGTRLTVV.

V is TRBV6-2 or TRBV6-3 and J is TRBJ1-5, with 8 bases aligning to TRBD1. The CDR3 extends over 15 amino acids. Trimming took 5 bases from V and 6 from J; bases not matched to a gene: 9. The V gene's germline CDR1 is MNHEY and CDR2 SVGEGT. CDR3 nucleotide sequence: TGTGCCAGCAGTGCGGACAGGGCGAGGGGTCAGCCCCAGCATTTT. Translation: CASSADRARGQPQHF.

CDR3 DNA sequence: TGTGCCAGCAGCCCAATGGGACAGTTAGAGACCCAGTACTTC. It specifies CASSPMGQLETQYF. This chain connects TRBV7-2 to TRBJ2-5; 7 bases agree with TRBD1. The CDR3 extends over 14 amino acids. J gave up 4 bases and V 5 bases, and 7 bases lay outside the gene matches. Germline V lookup: CDR1 SGHTA, CDR2 FQGNSA.